This T cell receptor (beta chain) was obtained from a study of cytomegalovirus exposure and HLA in healthy donors. Whole-study findings and limits: Analysis was carried out at a later point, and it linked a missense DCLRE1C variant to TCR beta V- and J-gene trimming. Sequencing probably produced one cluster of sequence variants that were highly shared. 87-base-pair reads could not separate some V segments, including TRBV6-2 and TRBV6-3.

Notes on this clone: Its antigen is undetermined.

The PCR made use of 60 Vbeta and 13 Jbeta primers. Here immunoSEQ multiplex PCR was the method, and the copy in TCRdb shows in-frame clones only, minus some. The sample holds around 130,000 clones, 70% to 80% seen once. The CDR3 has 17 residues. Germline V lookup: CDR1 KGHSH, CDR2 LQKENI. V shed 0 bases and J shed 1 base, with 13 bases lying between them. Specimen: PBMCs. This chain links TRBV18 with TRBJ1-5; the D gene is possibly TRBD1 (5 bases). The TCR was taken from a woman aged 55-70 years in good health and CMV-seronegative. The CDR3 is CASSPPNGASSNQPQHF. The CDR3 DNA follows: TGTGCCAGCTCACCACCCAATGGGGCTTCCAGCAATCAGCCCCAGCATTTT.